These 27 T cell receptor beta chains were all obtained from the same sample, sequenced in a study of OX40 agonist ivuxolimab in advanced cancers. Method: immunoSEQ multiplex PCR; TCRdb's copy keeps in-frame clones and lacks some. The data show tens of thousands of clones, about 90% seen once. The sequenced sample was CD4+ or CD8+ T cells sorted from blood, obtained in a trial of the OX40 agonist ivuxolimab. The origin of the receptors is an adult with an advanced solid tumor such as melanoma, head and neck, liver or kidney cancer.

The chain is built from TRBV14 and TRBJ2-4, with D possibly matching TRBD1 (5 bases). Germline CDR1 reads SGHDN; CDR2 reads FVKESK. Trimming removed 0 bases from V and 9 bases from J, with 15 bases in between. CDR3 length: 15 residues. The CDR3 loop reads CASSQDAQPTGIQYF. The DNA of the CDR3 is TGTGCCAGCAGCCAAGACGCACAGCCTACAGGCATTCAGTACTTC.

The DNA for the CDR3 is TGTGCCACCAGACTAGCGGGAGGTACCGGGGAGCTGTTTTTT. Encoded protein: CATRLAGGTGELFF. This sequence joins TRBV19 and TRBJ2-2; TRBD2 aligns across 13 bases. The CDR3 loop spans 14 amino acids. CDR1 and CDR2 from the germline V gene are LNHDA and SQIVND (reference sequence). V gave up 10 bases and J gave up 5 bases; unmatched junction bases: 4.

This rearrangement joins TRBV19 to TRBJ2-7; a weak D match, TRBD1 (5 bases). The ends were cut back, 6 bases at V and 1 base at J, with 13 bases in the middle. The CDR3 has 14 residues. Germline loops: CDR1 LNHDA, CDR2 SQIVND (reference sequence). Here the CDR3 reads CASSPGFASYEQYF. CDR3 DNA sequence: TGTGCCAGTAGCCCAGGGTTTGCATCCTACGAGCAGTACTTC.

The rearrangement links TRBV7-9 to TRBJ2-3, with D unclear. CDR1 SEHNR and CDR2 FQNEAQ come from the germline V gene (reference sequence). CDR3 size: 14 residues. Trimming left V 2 bases short and J 6 bases short, with 12 bases between. DNA of the CDR3: TGTGCCAGCAGCTTATCGGCCTACACTGATACGCAGTATTTT. Amino acids: CASSLSAYTDTQYF.

The V gene is TRBV5-1, the J gene TRBJ1-5; D is unresolved. Between the trimmed V and J ends, which lost 0 bases and 1 base, there was a span of 11 bases. CDR1 and CDR2 (germline): SGHRS, YFSETQ. The CDR3 length is 16 residues. The CDR3 sequence: CASSLGGLGSNQPQHF. The CDR3 coding sequence is TGCGCCAGCAGCTTGGGTGGCCTCGGGAGCAATCAGCCCCAGCATTTT.

The gene calls are TRBV5-4 and TRBJ2-3; no clear D gene. Trimming pared 5 bases from V and 3 bases from J, leaving 10 bases between. CDR3 size: 13 residues. Germline-derived CDR1 and CDR2 are SGHNT and YYREEE (reference sequence). The CDR3 is CASRIDPTDTQYF. CDR3 DNA: TGTGCCAGCAGAATTGATCCGACAGATACGCAGTATTTT.

V is TRBV5-1 and J is TRBJ2-5, with TRBD2 as a possible D gene (6 bases). V was pared by 4 bases and J by 3 bases, with 13 bases between. Germline V CDR1 and CDR2: SGHRS, YFSETQ. The CDR3 loop spans 14 amino acids. The CDR3 bases are TGCGCCAGCAGCCCGTCCCTAGCGAAAGAGACCCAGTACTTC. Protein: CASSPSLAKETQYF.

V is TRBV6-4 and J is TRBJ1-4, with a tentative D call TRBD1 (5 bases). The CDR3 spans 15 residues. Germline lookup yields CDR1 MRHNA and CDR2 SNTAGT. V shed 5 bases and J shed 8 bases, with 18 bases lying between them. CDR3: CASSRRDLGREKLFF. CDR3 DNA sequence: TGTGCCAGCAGTCGCCGGGACTTAGGGAGGGAAAAACTGTTTTTT.

The chain joins TRBV12-5 to TRBJ2-5; 7 positions agree with TRBD2. The germline gives CDR1 LGHNT, CDR2 FRNRAP. This CDR3 spans 19 amino acids. Trimming removed 5 bases from V and 0 bases from J; junction bases left unmatched: 18. CDR3 sequence reads: CASGRDVYRTGTNQETQYF. The DNA for the CDR3 is TGTGCTAGTGGTCGAGATGTTTACCGGACCGGGACTAACCAAGAGACCCAGTACTTC.

The sample holds one count of this clone. The chain carries TRBV7-6 and TRBJ2-3; no reliable D call. Looked up from germline, CDR1 is SGHVS and CDR2 is FNYEAQ. This CDR3 has 16 amino acids. V lost 5 bases and J 0 bases, leaving 15 bases between the germline ends. The DNA for the CDR3 is TGTGCCAGCAGCGCAAAGGGCAGTTCTAGCACAGATACGCAGTATTTT. It yields the protein CASSAKGSSSTDTQYF.

This chain joins TRBV6-1 and TRBJ2-3; D might be TRBD1 (6 bases). V lost 6 bases and J 2 bases, leaving 6 bases between the germline ends. Germline V gives CDR1 MNHNS, CDR2 SASEGT. CDR3 length: 12 amino acids. CDR3 coding DNA: TGTGCCAGCAGGGGGGCCACAGATACGCAGTATTTT. It encodes CASRGATDTQYF.

This sequence joins TRBV10-3 and TRBJ2-2; the D is unclear. Trimming cost V 3 bases and J 4 bases, with 3 bases left between them. The CDR3 is 12 residues long. The V gene's germline CDR1 is ENHRY and CDR2 SYGVKD. The chain's CDR3 is CAISEGTGELFF. DNA for the CDR3: TGTGCCATCAGTGAAGGCACCGGGGAGCTGTTTTTT.

This clone has only a few counts. The CDR3 sequence is CASSQGRGQGVSPLHF. CDR3 coding DNA: TGCGCCAGCAGCCAAGGGAGGGGACAGGGAGTTTCACCCCTCCACTTT. The chain uses TRBV4-1 and TRBJ1-6; 9 bases are shared with TRBD1. CDR1 and CDR2 from the germline V gene are MGHRA and YSYEKL. The trim removed 1 base at V and 9 bases at J, leaving 7 bases unmatched. This CDR3 is 16 amino acids long.

V usage is TRBV5-5 and J usage is TRBJ2-5; D unresolved. Germline lookup yields CDR1 SGHKS and CDR2 YYEKEE (reference sequence). The CDR3 has 14 residues. Trimming removed 5 bases at V and 0 bases at J, with 11 bases between. The chain's CDR3 is CASRPRWDQETQYF. The CDR3 DNA is TGTGCCAGCAGGCCCCGTTGGGACCAAGAGACCCAGTACTTC.

This clone has a single count. V and J are TRBV9 and TRBJ2-3; the match to TRBD2 covers 8 bases. This CDR3 is built from 15 residues. Germline CDR1 is SGDLS and CDR2 is YYNGEE. J gave up 5 bases and V 4 bases, and 9 bases lay outside the gene matches. The CDR3 reads CASSYQSGGLDTQYF. In DNA, the CDR3 is TGTGCCAGCAGCTATCAGAGCGGGGGATTAGATACGCAGTATTTT.

This rearrangement joins TRBV29-1 to TRBJ1-2; D remains unclear. This CDR3 spans 13 amino acids. Germline CDR1 SQVTM, CDR2 ANQGSEA. Trimming cost V 2 bases and J 2 bases, with 9 bases left between them. The CDR3 nucleotides are TGCAGCGTTGAAAAGGTTGGCAACTATGGCTACACCTTC. This gives the protein CSVEKVGNYGYTF.

A few counts support this clone. The chain links TRBV10-1 to TRBJ1-6; 8 bases map to TRBD1. J gave up 7 bases and V 4 bases, and 6 bases lay outside the gene matches. CDR3 size: 15 residues. From germline, CDR1 is WNHNN and CDR2 SYGVQD (reference sequence). For the CDR3, the DNA is TGCGCCAGCAGTGTGTCCAGGGGGCCGAATTCACCCCTCCACTTT. It yields the protein CASSVSRGPNSPLHF.

The chain links TRBV7-9 to TRBJ2-7; TRBD1 matches at 10 bases. Germline-derived CDR1 and CDR2 are SEHNR and FQNEAQ (reference sequence). The V gene end was trimmed by 0 bases and the J gene end by 1 base; junction bases not matched to a gene: 3. This CDR3 is built from 16 residues. The chain's CDR3 is CASSLADRGRSYEQYF. Written as DNA, the CDR3 is TGTGCCAGCAGCTTAGCTGACAGGGGGCGGTCCTACGAGCAGTACTTC.

The chain is built from TRBV5-1 and TRBJ2-2, with TRBD2 matching over 12 bases. Germline V CDR1 and CDR2: SGHRS, YFSETQ. The junction had 6 bases not matched to a gene; V was cut back by 0 bases and J by 3 bases. This CDR3 spans 18 amino acids. CDR3 DNA sequence: TGCGCCAGCAGCTTGGTCCCTAGCGGGAGGGAGGACACCGGGGAGCTGTTTTTT. Translation: CASSLVPSGREDTGELFF.

The V call is TRBV28, the J call TRBJ1-1; weak D call: TRBD1 (6 bases). V was cut by 2 bases and J by 4 bases, with 14 bases left in between. Germline V CDR1 and CDR2: MDHEN, SYDVKM. This CDR3 is built from 15 residues. The CDR3 region is CASSLAGDLSTEAFF. The CDR3 nucleotides read TGTGCCAGCAGTTTAGCAGGGGACCTATCCACTGAAGCTTTCTTT.

The V and J genes are TRBV2 and TRBJ1-6; 7 bases map to TRBD1. Looked up from germline, CDR1 is SNHLY and CDR2 is FYNNEI. CDR3 length: 14 residues. V gave up 4 bases and J gave up 16 bases; unmatched junction bases: 13. The CDR3 loop reads CASSGWSGTAPLHF. The CDR3 coding sequence is TGTGCCAGCAGTGGATGGTCCGGGACAGCTCCTCTCCACTTT.

The chain links TRBV5-1 to TRBJ1-1; D remains ambiguous. Germline-derived CDR1 and CDR2 are SGHRS and YFSETQ. The CDR3 totals 15 residues. The ends were cut back, 4 bases at V and 0 bases at J, with 13 bases in the middle. The CDR3 loop is CASSQEFNLNTEAFF. As DNA, the CDR3 is TGCGCCAGCAGCCAAGAATTCAATTTGAACACTGAAGCTTTCTTT. Combining the CDR3 with reference TRBV5-1 and TRBJ1-1 gives the whole variable domain KAGVTQTPRYLIKTRGQQVTLSCSPISGHRSVSWYQQTPGQGLQFLFEYFSETQRNKGNFPGRFSGRQFSNSRSEMNVSTLELGDSALYLCASSQEFNLNTEAFFGQGTRLTVV.

For the CDR3, the DNA is TGTGCCAGTAGTTCCCGACGGACAGGGAGTAGTGATGAGCAGTTCTTC. Its translation: CASSSRRTGSSDEQFF. The genes are TRBV19 and TRBJ2-1; the match to TRBD1 covers 8 bases. V was clipped by 5 bases and J by 8 bases; unmatched bases: 14. There are 16 residues in the CDR3. Germline lookup yields CDR1 LNHDA and CDR2 SQIVND (reference sequence).

This clone was seen once. The chain recombines TRBV6-6 with TRBJ2-7; 10 bases map to TRBD2. Germline loops: CDR1 MNHNY, CDR2 SVGAGI (reference sequence). The CDR3 length is 15 residues. V was pared by 6 bases and J by 2 bases, with 7 bases of the junction left unmatched. This chain's CDR3 is CASRPPGLATYEQYF. The CDR3, as DNA: TGTGCCAGCAGGCCTCCGGGACTAGCGACCTACGAGCAGTACTTC.

The V call is TRBV5-1, the J call TRBJ1-2, with 7 bases aligning to TRBD1. J was trimmed by 8 bases and V by 5 bases; bases with no gene match: 15. This CDR3 is 15 amino acids long. Germline values: CDR1 SGHRS, CDR2 YFSETQ. The CDR3 protein is CASSRDRVKNGGYTF. The CDR3, as DNA: TGCGCCAGCAGTCGAGACAGGGTAAAGAACGGGGGCTACACCTTC.

The chain carries TRBV21-1 and TRBJ2-7. TRBV21-1 is a known pseudogene. CDR3 length equals 15 residues. This CDR3 is CASSPLTGRLSEQYF. CDR3 sequence (DNA): TGTGCCAGCAGCCCGTTGACTGGACGGTTAAGCGAGCAGTACTTC.

The chain links TRBV11-2 to TRBJ1-3; 7 bases line up with TRBD1. The CDR3 contains 15 residues. V trimming: 2 bases; J trimming: 2 bases; junction bases outside the gene matches: 3. From germline, CDR1 is SGHAT and CDR2 FQNNGV. The CDR3 DNA follows: TGTGCCAGCAGCTTAATGCAGGGGGCTGGAAACACCATATATTTT. Translation gives CASSLMQGAGNTIYF.